This T cell receptor beta chain was profiled in a study of CD8+CD57+ T cells in acquired aplastic anemia. Study-wide findings and caveats: Patients shared under 30 CD8+ CDR3 sequences with controls.

This clonotype was counted only a few times. The antigen is unknown. Profiling of TCR beta VDJ combinations and CDR3 sequences used genomic DNA as template. TCRdb used MiXCR to reprocess the reads, holding one entry per CDR3 protein. Here the sample spans 250,000 to 350,000 distinct CDR3 sequences, approximately 60% being singletons. Those patients picked for sequencing had displayed CD8+CD57+ cell expansion on flow cytometry. Patients, without exception, had severe acquired aplastic anemia. There was no therapy given to any patient before the blood sampling took place. V was clipped by 3 bases and J by 0 bases, with 6 bases between them. The CDR3 covers 14 residues. Germline-derived CDR1 and CDR2 are MRHNA and SNTAGT.

The specimen sequenced was sorted CD4+, CD8+, or CD8+CD57+ T cells (not recorded which) from PBMCs. The chain has TRBV6-4 and TRBJ1-5; D gene unclear. This TCR was sampled from a human donor with aplastic anemia. CDR3 in amino acids: CASSEAPSNQPQHF. The CDR3 DNA reads as TGTGCCAGCAGTGAGGCACCTAGCAATCAGCCCCAGCATTTT.